This is a list of T cell receptor beta chains from one sample in a study of blood T cells in healthy people across ages. MiXCR, run by TCRdb on the 5' RACE reads, gives a single entry per CDR3 protein. Of some 1.5 million distinct CDR3 sequences in the sample, over 25% were seen once. The sequenced sample consisted of blood. The origin of the receptors is a woman in her twenties or thirties in good health. The CDR3 runs from the conserved cysteine through the conserved F or W. A D gene is named only where the DNA matches it firmly. The size entry is marked missing in some rows and otherwise reads once, few, many or a size class.

CDR3 length	D gene	V gene	clone size	J gene	CDR3 protein	CDR3 DNA
14	NA	TRBV13	few	TRBJ2-5	CASSFTAGVETQYF	TGTGCCAGCAGCTTTACGGCGGGCGTGGAGACCCAGTACTTC
15	TRBD2	TRBV6-5	NA	TRBJ2-2	CASGTSGRATGELFF	TGTGCCAGCGGGACTAGCGGGAGGGCCACCGGGGAGCTGTTTTTT
18	TRBD2	TRBV25-1	NA	TRBJ2-1	CASSEMVGGTSSYNEQFF	TGTGCCAGCAGTGAAATGGTCGGTGGGACTAGCTCCTACAATGAGCAGTTCTTC
15	NA	TRBV6-5	NA	TRBJ1-1	CASSYLGGMNTEAFF	TGTGCCAGCAGTTACCTAGGTGGAATGAACACTGAAGCTTTCTTT
14	TRBD2	TRBV20-1	many	TRBJ2-1	CSAPGLAGGDEQFF	TGCAGTGCACCGGGACTAGCGGGGGGAGATGAGCAGTTCTTC
15	TRBD2	TRBV5-1	NA	TRBJ2-3	CASTLAGPSTDTQYF	TGCGCCAGCACTCTAGCGGGACCTAGCACAGATACGCAGTATTTT
15	NA	TRBV15	NA	TRBJ1-5	CATSRGLGVSQPQHF	TGTGCCACCAGCCGGGGCTTGGGGGTTAGCCAGCCCCAGCATTTT
16	NA	TRBV4-2	NA	TRBJ1-6	CASSHGQSSYNSPLHF	TGTGCCAGCAGCCACGGACAGAGCTCCTATAATTCACCCCTCCACTTT
13	TRBD1	TRBV5-1	NA	TRBJ1-1	CASSPEQGAKAFF	TGCGCCAGCAGCCCGGAACAGGGGGCTAAAGCTTTCTTT
16	NA	TRBV12-3/TRBV12-4	few	TRBJ2-3	CASNPGGGMSTDTQYF	TGTGCCAGCAACCCGGGTGGGGGGATGAGCACAGATACGCAGTATTTT
16	NA	TRBV5-1	NA	TRBJ1-5	CASSPGGGGSHQPQHF	TGCGCCAGCAGCCCTGGAGGAGGGGGAAGCCATCAGCCCCAGCATTTT
15	NA	TRBV10-2	few	TRBJ1-5	CASSESGGSNRPQHF	TGCGCCAGCAGTGAGTCGGGGGGAAGCAATCGGCCCCAGCATTTT
15	TRBD1	TRBV9	NA	TRBJ1-1	CASSVGTGRNTEAFF	TGTGCCAGCAGCGTGGGGACAGGGAGGAACACTGAAGCTTTCTTT
16	TRBD2	TRBV5-1	many	TRBJ2-3	CASSLASGGAKDTQYF	TGCGCCAGCAGCTTGGCCAGCGGGGGGGCCAAAGATACGCAGTATTTT
15	NA	TRBV7-9	NA	TRBJ1-4	CASSFAWGRDMELFF	TGTGCCAGCAGCTTCGCTTGGGGCAGGGATATGGAACTGTTTTTT
17	NA	TRBV5-1	NA	TRBJ2-1	CASSLSWGAGLENEQFF	TGCGCCAGCAGCTTGTCGTGGGGCGCTGGCCTTGAGAATGAGCAGTTCTTC
12	NA	TRBV12-3/TRBV12-4	NA	TRBJ2-4	CASSTQDLIQYF	TGTGCCAGCAGTACACAGGACTTAATTCAGTACTTC
16	TRBD2	TRBV5-6	NA	TRBJ2-3	CASSQGTSVARDTQYF	TGTGCCAGCAGCCAGGGCACTAGCGTTGCCCGGGATACGCAGTATTTT
13	NA	TRBV29-1	many	TRBJ2-7	CSVGWGRSYEQYF	TGCAGCGTTGGCTGGGGCCGTTCCTACGAGCAGTACTTC
15	TRBD2	TRBV12-3/TRBV12-4	NA	TRBJ2-1	CASSPGTSGQNEQFF	TGTGCCAGCAGTCCAGGGACTAGCGGGCAGAATGAGCAGTTCTTC
14	NA	TRBV5-4	NA	TRBJ2-2	CASSYDSSTGELFF	TGTGCCAGCAGCTATGACAGCTCCACCGGGGAGCTGTTTTTT
17	TRBD2	TRBV27	once	TRBJ2-3	CASSPSPGTRSTDTQYF	TGTGCCAGCAGTCCGTCACCTGGGACTAGAAGCACAGATACGCAGTATTTT
14	TRBD2	TRBV5-1	many	TRBJ2-3	CASSWGLATDTQYF	TGCGCCAGCAGCTGGGGACTAGCGACTGATACGCAGTATTTT
12	NA	TRBV20-1	many	TRBJ2-5	CSARGIQETQYF	TGCAGTGCTAGGGGCATACAAGAGACCCAGTACTTC
13	TRBD1	TRBV7-3	NA	TRBJ1-2	CTSSLTGTYGYTF	TGTACCAGCAGCTTGACAGGGACCTATGGCTACACCTTC
15	TRBD1	TRBV28	NA	TRBJ2-7	CASSPRTGPHYEQYF	TGTGCCAGCAGTCCCCGGACAGGGCCCCACTACGAGCAGTACTTC
17	NA	TRBV5-8	few	TRBJ2-1	CASSLLPGLNAYNEQFF	TGTGCCAGCAGCTTGCTTCCCGGACTAAATGCCTACAATGAGCAGTTCTTC
15	NA	TRBV4-1	few	TRBJ2-7	CASSQVSSDNYEQYF	TGCGCCAGCAGCCAAGTATCGTCCGACAACTACGAGCAGTACTTC
15	NA	TRBV24-1	few	TRBJ2-3	CATSEPKQGTDTQYF	TGTGCCACCAGTGAGCCGAAGCAGGGAACAGATACGCAGTATTTT
11	NA	TRBV29-1	NA	TRBJ2-5	CSVETGETQYF	TGCAGCGTTGAAACAGGGGAGACCCAGTACTTC
15	TRBD1	TRBV12-3/TRBV12-4	many	TRBJ2-1	CASRSDRASYNEQFF	TGTGCCAGCAGATCCGACAGGGCCTCCTACAATGAGCAGTTCTTC
14	NA	TRBV6-6	many	TRBJ1-5	CASSPSSGNQPQHF	TGTGCCAGCAGCCCCTCGTCTGGGAATCAGCCCCAGCATTTT
13	TRBD1	TRBV5-1	few	TRBJ2-5	CASSTGQGVTQYF	TGCGCCAGCAGCACGGGACAGGGGGTAACCCAGTACTTC
16	NA	TRBV6-1	many	TRBJ2-7	CASSDGDRPPYDEQYF	TGTGCCAGCAGTGACGGGGACCGTCCTCCCTACGATGAGCAGTACTTC
16	TRBD2	TRBV12-3/TRBV12-4	few	TRBJ2-1	CASSLGTSGTVNEQFF	TGTGCCAGCAGTTTAGGGACTAGCGGGACGGTAAATGAGCAGTTCTTC
14	NA	TRBV10-3	NA	TRBJ2-1	CAISGVAQGNEQFF	TGTGCCATCAGTGGAGTCGCCCAAGGCAATGAGCAGTTCTTC
16	NA	TRBV6-5	NA	TRBJ2-5	CASSPLEGADRETQYF	TGTGCCAGCAGCCCTTTGGAGGGGGCAGATCGGGAGACCCAGTACTTC
13	NA	TRBV29-1	NA	TRBJ2-3	CAHGESPTDTQYF	TGCGCACATGGGGAGAGCCCCACAGATACGCAGTATTTT
15	NA	TRBV12-3/TRBV12-4	many	TRBJ1-5	CASRSGRYSNQPQHF	TGTGCCAGCAGGTCAGGGAGGTATAGCAATCAGCCCCAGCATTTT
12	NA	TRBV2	NA	TRBJ2-5	CASEGTRDPQYF	TGTGCCAGCGAGGGCACGAGAGACCCTCAGTACTTC
15	TRBD1	TRBV7-8	NA	TRBJ2-1	CASSASPDRGLERFF	TGTGCCAGCAGCGCCTCCCCGGACAGGGGATTGGAGAGGTTCTTC
16	NA	TRBV5-1	NA	TRBJ2-7	CSSSLSRRQIYNEQYF	TGCTCCAGCAGCCTGTCGAGACGCCAGATTTACAATGAGCAGTACTTC
12	NA	TRBV20-1	NA	TRBJ1-1	CSAEDRNTEAFF	TGCAGTGCTGAGGACAGGAACACTGAAGCTTTCTTT
14	NA	TRBV7-6	NA	TRBJ2-5	CASSYRLGKETQYF	TGTGCCAGCAGCTATAGACTAGGAAAAGAGACCCAGTACTTC
18	TRBD2	TRBV27	NA	TRBJ2-1	CASSSPRGASGSYNEQFF	TGTGCCAGCAGTTCTCCCCGTGGGGCTAGCGGGTCCTACAATGAGCAGTTCTTC
15	NA	TRBV20-1	NA	TRBJ1-1	CSARDILRGSTEAFF	TGCAGTGCTAGAGATATACTCAGGGGTTCCACTGAAGCTTTCTTT
15	TRBD1	TRBV10-3	NA	TRBJ2-7	CAISEFAGGNYEQYF	TGTGCCATCAGTGAGTTCGCAGGGGGCAACTACGAGCAGTACTTC
15	NA	TRBV20-1	NA	TRBJ1-4	CSARGWQGINEKLFF	TGCAGTGCAAGAGGGTGGCAGGGGATTAATGAAAAACTGTTTTTT
14	NA	TRBV20-1	NA	TRBJ2-3	CSAREGARTDAQYF	TGCAGTGCTAGGGAGGGGGCTCGCACAGATGCGCAGTATTTT
15	NA	TRBV7-9	NA	TRBJ2-7	CASSAAGDVCYEQYF	TGTGCCAGCAGCGCCGCAGGGGACGTTTGCTACGAGCAGTACTTC
14	NA	TRBV12-3/TRBV12-4	NA	TRBJ1-5	CASSKVEAGQPQHF	TGTGCCAGCAGTAAGGTAGAGGCGGGTCAGCCCCAGCATTTT
14	NA	TRBV5-1	NA	TRBJ2-7	CASSCEAATYEQYF	TGCGCCAGCAGCTGTGAGGCCGCGACATACGAGCAGTACTTC
14	NA	TRBV20-1	NA	TRBJ1-1	CSASRQRLSTEAFF	TGCAGTGCTAGCCGACAGAGGTTGAGCACTGAAGCTTTCTTT
17	NA	TRBV4-1	NA	TRBJ2-6	CASSQVAGLAGANVLTF	TGCGCCAGCAGCCAAGTTGCAGGGTTAGCTGGGGCCAACGTCCTGACTTTC
12	TRBD1	TRBV10-3	few	TRBJ1-4	CAISTGGEKLFF	TGTGCCATCAGTACAGGGGGAGAAAAACTGTTTTTT
20	TRBD2	TRBV4-3	NA	TRBJ2-1	CASSQDWSGGSDGVYNEQFF	TGCGCCAGCAGCCAAGATTGGAGTGGCGGGAGTGACGGGGTGTACAATGAGCAGTTCTTC
15	NA	TRBV20-1	many	TRBJ2-6	CSAPGVHSGANVLTF	TGCAGTGCCCCAGGGGTCCACTCTGGGGCCAACGTCCTGACTTTC
16	NA	TRBV4-1	NA	TRBJ2-7	CASSQVAAEPYEQYFF	NA
18	TRBD2	TRBV29-1	NA	TRBJ2-1	CSVEVIGGTSGRGVEQFF	TGCAGCGTTGAAGTTATTGGGGGGACTAGCGGGAGAGGTGTTGAGCAGTTCTTC
15	NA	TRBV20-1	NA	TRBJ2-7	CSARGTLPTSYEQYF	TGCAGTGCTAGGGGGACCCTCCCCACCTCCTACGAGCAGTACTTC